This paragraph reports one T cell receptor beta chain. Its antigen is currently unknown. This CDR3 has 16 residues. Germline CDR1 reads MNHNY; CDR2 reads SVGAGI (reference sequence). V lost 5 bases, J lost 3 bases, and 10 bases stayed unmatched. This sample is drawn from a study of beta chain features in type 1 diabetes. Overall study findings and caveats: Significant though moderate, a shortening of TCRB CDR3s appeared in all four CD4+ subsets of Type 1 diabetes patients. A pattern of fewer insertions and more deletions at VDJ junctions was seen in type 1 diabetes patients.

The study reverse transcribed the entire isolated RNA, so it sequenced expressed TCRB transcripts. An average of roughly 4 million reads was obtained for naive, central memory and regulatory T cell samples. Sequencing was performed with immunoSEQ multiplex PCR; in TCRdb, only in-frame clones are kept and a portion is missing. This sample has roughly 400,000 clones, with 8% to 10% found just once. Every donor had blood drawn once into heparin, approximately 0.11 L on average. CD4+ naive, central memory, regulatory and stem cell-like memory subsets were isolated by sorting on CD45RO/CCR7/CD25/CD127/CD95/CD27.

The J gene is TRBJ2-1, the V gene TRBV6-6, with 7 bases aligning to TRBD1. The material sequenced was central memory CD4+ T cells from blood. This TCR derives from a man aged 30-40 years with type 1 diabetes. The CDR3 region has the DNA TGTGCCAGCAGTCCGCAGACAGGGCCTTACTACAATGAGCAGTTCTTC. The encoded protein is CASSPQTGPYYNEQFF.